This T cell receptor beta chain was identified in a study of PD-1 blockade in mismatch repair-deficient tumors (TCRdb year 2017). Describing the broader study: The trial enrolled just over 85 consecutive patients with roughly twelve mismatch repair-deficient cancer types between 2013 and 2016, all previously treated and progressing. Deep sequencing of TCR CDR3 regions was used to track tumor-associated T cell clones in peripheral blood of patients responding to PD-1 blockade.

Results the study describes overall, beyond this receptor: After pembrolizumab, tumor-resident clones, which were often undetectable in blood before treatment, expanded rapidly and then contracted, generally ahead of radiologic responses.

About this clone itself: Its cognate antigen has yet to be identified. No per-base quality is available; no much larger clone lies one base away.

Reading the label with the study, this specimen's time point is: peripheral blood before pembrolizumab. Mismatch repair deficiency in every enrolled patient was established by polymerase chain reaction or immunohistochemistry. TCR sequencing was performed for a few patients who responded to pembrolizumab therapy. The phase II trial prospectively evaluated PD-1 blockade with pembrolizumab in advanced mismatch repair-deficient cancers, independent of tissue of origin. Serial peripheral blood T cell samples were collected before and at multiple times after starting PD-1 blockade. The timing of each blood sample was reported as weeks after the first dose of pembrolizumab. The library was obtained by the immunoSEQ multiplex PCR assay. Entries here come from immuneACCESS through TCRdb and include only in-frame sequences with V and J called. Some clones fail to appear in such tables; in the studies checked, an unresolved V gene covers under half of the shortfall, and the cause of the remainder is unknown. This sample is represented by roughly 49,000 clones; under 85% of them were singletons. About 3.5% of the sample belongs to the ten largest clones.

Trimming takes 5 bases from V and 3 bases from J, and the germline ends sit 8 bases apart. The CDR3 goes from the cysteine to the phenylalanine over 12 residues. Left in the record is the CDR3 DNA by itself, 36 bases read in frame from the first base. Via the germline V gene (reference sequence), CDR1 is SGHNT and CDR2 YYREEE. In this chain, TRBV5-4 is recombined with TRBJ1-1; no D gene is confidently identified. The receptor was isolated from an adult with mismatch repair-deficient cancer. Here the sequenced sample was PBMCs, taken before pembrolizumab treatment. The CDR3 corresponds to CASRGPDTEAFF. The sequence in DNA is TGTGCCAGCAGAGGCCCCGACACTGAAGCTTTCTTT. Extended through the reference TRBV5-4 and TRBJ1-1 proteins, this CDR3 yields the full variable domain: ETGVTQSPTHLIKTRGQQVTLRCSSQSGHNTVSWYQQALGQGPQFIFQYYREEENGRGNFPPRFSGLQFPNYSSELNVNALELDDSALYLCASRGPDTEAFFGQGTRLTVV.